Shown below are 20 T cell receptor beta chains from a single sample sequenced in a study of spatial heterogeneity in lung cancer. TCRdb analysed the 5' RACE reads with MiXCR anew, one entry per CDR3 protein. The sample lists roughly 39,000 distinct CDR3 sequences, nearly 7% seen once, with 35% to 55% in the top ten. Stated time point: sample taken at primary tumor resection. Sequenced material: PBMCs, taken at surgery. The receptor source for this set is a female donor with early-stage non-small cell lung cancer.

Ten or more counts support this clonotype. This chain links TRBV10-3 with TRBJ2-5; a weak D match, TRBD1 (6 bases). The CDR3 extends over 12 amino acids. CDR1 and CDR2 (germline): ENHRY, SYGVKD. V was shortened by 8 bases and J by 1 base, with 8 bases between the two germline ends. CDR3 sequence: CAIGGSQETQYF. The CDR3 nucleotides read TGTGCCATCGGGGGCAGCCAAGAGACCCAGTACTTC.

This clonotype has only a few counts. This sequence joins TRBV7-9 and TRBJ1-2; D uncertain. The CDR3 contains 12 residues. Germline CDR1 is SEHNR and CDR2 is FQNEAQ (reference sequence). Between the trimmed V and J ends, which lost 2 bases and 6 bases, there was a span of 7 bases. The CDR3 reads CASSLNGHGYTF. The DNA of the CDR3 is TGTGCCAGCAGCTTAAACGGGCATGGCTACACCTTC.

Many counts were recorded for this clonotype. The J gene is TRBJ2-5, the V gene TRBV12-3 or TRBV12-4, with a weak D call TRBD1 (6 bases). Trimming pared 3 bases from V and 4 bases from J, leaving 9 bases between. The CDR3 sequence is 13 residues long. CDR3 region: CASSLRGSETQYF. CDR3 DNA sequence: TGTGCCAGCAGTTTGAGGGGGTCAGAGACCCAGTACTTC.

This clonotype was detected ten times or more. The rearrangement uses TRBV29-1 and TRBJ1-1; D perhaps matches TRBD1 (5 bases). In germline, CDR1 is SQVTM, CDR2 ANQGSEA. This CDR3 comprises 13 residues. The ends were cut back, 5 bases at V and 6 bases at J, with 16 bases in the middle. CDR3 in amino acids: CSVFDSRGAEAFF. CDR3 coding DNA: TGCAGCGTTTTCGATTCAAGGGGCGCTGAAGCTTTCTTT.

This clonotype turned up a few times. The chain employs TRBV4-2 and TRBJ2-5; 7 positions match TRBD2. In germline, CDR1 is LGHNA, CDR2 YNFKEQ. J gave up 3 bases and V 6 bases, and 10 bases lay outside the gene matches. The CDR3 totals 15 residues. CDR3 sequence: CASSPQAGMKETQYF. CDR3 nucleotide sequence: TGTGCCAGCAGTCCACAAGCGGGAATGAAAGAGACCCAGTACTTC.

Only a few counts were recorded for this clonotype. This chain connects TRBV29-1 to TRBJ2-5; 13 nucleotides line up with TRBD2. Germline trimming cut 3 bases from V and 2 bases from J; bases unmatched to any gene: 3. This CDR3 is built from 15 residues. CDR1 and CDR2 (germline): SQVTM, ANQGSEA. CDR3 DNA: TGCAGCGTTGAGGGGACTAGCGGGGTACAAGAGACCCAGTACTTC. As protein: CSVEGTSGVQETQYF.

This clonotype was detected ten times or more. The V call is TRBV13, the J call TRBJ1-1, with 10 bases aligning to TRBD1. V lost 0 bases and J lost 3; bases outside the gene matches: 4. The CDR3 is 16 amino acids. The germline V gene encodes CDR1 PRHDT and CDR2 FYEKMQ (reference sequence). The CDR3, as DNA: TGTGCCAGCAGCTTAGGTAGACAGGGGGCGGACACTGAAGCTTTCTTT. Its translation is CASSLGRQGADTEAFF.

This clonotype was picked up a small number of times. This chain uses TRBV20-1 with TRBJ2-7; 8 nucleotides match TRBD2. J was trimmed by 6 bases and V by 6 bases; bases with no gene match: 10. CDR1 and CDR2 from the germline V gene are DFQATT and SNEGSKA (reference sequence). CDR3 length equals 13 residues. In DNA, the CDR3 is TGCAGTGCCCATAATAGCGGGGTGGGCGAGCAGTACTTC. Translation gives CSAHNSGVGEQYF.

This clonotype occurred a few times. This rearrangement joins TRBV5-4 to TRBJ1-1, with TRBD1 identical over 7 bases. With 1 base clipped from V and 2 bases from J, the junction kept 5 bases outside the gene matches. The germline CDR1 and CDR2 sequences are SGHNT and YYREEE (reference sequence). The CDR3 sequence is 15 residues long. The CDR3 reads CASSLWAGGNTEAFF. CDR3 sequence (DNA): TGTGCCAGCAGCTTGTGGGCAGGGGGAAACACTGAAGCTTTCTTT.

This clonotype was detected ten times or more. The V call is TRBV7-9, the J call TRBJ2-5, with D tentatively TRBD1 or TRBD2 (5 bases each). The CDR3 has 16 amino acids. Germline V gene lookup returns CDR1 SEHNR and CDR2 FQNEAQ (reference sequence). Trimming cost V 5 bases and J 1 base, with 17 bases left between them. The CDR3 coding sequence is TGTGCCAGCAGCCGCCAGTCGGGGCAGGGCCAAGAGACCCAGTACTTC. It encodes CASSRQSGQGQETQYF.

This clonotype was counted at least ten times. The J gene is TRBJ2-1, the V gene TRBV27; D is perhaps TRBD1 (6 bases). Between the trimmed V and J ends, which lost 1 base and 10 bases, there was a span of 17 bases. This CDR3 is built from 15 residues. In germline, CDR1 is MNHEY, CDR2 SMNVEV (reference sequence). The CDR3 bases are TGTGCCAGCAGTTTATTGACAGGACGGTCGGGGGAGCAGTTCTTC. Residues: CASSLLTGRSGEQFF.

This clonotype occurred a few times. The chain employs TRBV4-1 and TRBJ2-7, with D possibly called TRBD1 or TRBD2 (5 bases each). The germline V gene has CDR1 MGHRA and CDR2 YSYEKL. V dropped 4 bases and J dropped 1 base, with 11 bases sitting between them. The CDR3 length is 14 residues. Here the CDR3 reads CASSPSWGSYEQYF. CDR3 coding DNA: TGCGCCAGCAGCCCCAGCTGGGGGTCCTACGAGCAGTACTTC.

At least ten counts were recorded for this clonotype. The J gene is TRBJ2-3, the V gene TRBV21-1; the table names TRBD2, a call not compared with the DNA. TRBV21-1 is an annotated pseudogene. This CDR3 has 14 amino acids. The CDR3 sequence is CATRGDPSTDTQYF. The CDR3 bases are TGTGCCACGCGGGGGGACCCTAGCACAGATACGCAGTATTTT.

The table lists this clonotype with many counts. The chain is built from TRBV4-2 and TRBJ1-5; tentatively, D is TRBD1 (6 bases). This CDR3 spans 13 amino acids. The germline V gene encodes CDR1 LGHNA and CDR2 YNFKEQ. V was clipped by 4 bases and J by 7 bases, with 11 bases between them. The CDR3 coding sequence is TGTGCCAGCAGCCCCGGGGGCCCGCAGCCCCAGCATTTT. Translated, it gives CASSPGGPQPQHF.

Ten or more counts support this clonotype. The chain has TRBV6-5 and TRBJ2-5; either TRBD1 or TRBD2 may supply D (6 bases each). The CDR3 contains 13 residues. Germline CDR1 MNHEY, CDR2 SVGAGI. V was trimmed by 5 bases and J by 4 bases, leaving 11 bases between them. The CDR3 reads CASSQGRGETQYF. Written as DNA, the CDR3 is TGTGCCAGCAGTCAGGGGCGGGGAGAGACCCAGTACTTC.

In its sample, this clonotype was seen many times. Here the CDR3 reads CASRPDRNYGYTF. Here the CDR3 DNA reads TGTGCCAGCAGGCCTGACAGGAACTATGGCTACACCTTC. The gene calls are TRBV6-5 and TRBJ1-2, with a possible D match to TRBD1 (6 bases). Trimming stripped 6 bases from V and 2 bases from J, with 10 bases between. Germline CDR1 is MNHEY and CDR2 is SVGAGI. This CDR3 has 13 residues.

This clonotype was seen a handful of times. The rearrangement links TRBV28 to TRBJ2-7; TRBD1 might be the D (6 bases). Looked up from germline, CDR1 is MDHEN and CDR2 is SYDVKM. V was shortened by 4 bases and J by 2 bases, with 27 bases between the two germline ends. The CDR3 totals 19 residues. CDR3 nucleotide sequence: TGTGCCAGCAGTTCCACAGACCCGGGACAAGGGCCCCGAACCTACGAGCAGTACTTC. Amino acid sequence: CASSSTDPGQGPRTYEQYF. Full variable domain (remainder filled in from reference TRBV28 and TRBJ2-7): DVKVTQSSRYLVKRTGEKVFLECVQDMDHENMFWYRQDPGLGLRLIYFSYDVKMKEKGDIPEGYSVSREKKERFSLILESASTNQTSMYLCASSSTDPGQGPRTYEQYFGPGTRLTVT.

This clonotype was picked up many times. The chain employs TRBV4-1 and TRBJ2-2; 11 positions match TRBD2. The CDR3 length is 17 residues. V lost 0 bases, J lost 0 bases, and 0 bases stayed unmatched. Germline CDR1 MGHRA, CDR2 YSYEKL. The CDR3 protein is CASSQELAGANTGELFF. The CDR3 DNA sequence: TGCGCCAGCAGCCAAGAACTAGCGGGGGCGAACACCGGGGAGCTGTTTTTT.

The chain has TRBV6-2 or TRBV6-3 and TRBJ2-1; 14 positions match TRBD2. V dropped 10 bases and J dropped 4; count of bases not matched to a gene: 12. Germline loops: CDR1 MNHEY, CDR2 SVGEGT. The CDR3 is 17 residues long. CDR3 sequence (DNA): TGTGCCACCCGGGGACTAGCGGGGGCTGCGGGATACAATGAGCAGTTCTTC. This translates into CATRGLAGAAGYNEQFF.

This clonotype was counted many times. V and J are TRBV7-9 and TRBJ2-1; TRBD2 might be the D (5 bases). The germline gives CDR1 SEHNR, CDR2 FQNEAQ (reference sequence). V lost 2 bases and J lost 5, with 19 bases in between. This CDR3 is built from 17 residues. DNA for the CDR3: TGTGCCAGCAGCTTAACTAGACTCCGGGAAGAGGACAATGAGCAGTTCTTC. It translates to CASSLTRLREEDNEQFF. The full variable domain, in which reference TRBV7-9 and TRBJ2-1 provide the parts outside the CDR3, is DTGVSQNPRHKITKRGQNVTFRCDPISEHNRLYWYRQTLGQGPEFLTYFQNEAQLEKSRLLSDRFSAERPKGSFSTLEIQRTEQGDSAMYLCASSLTRLREEDNEQFFGPGTRLTVL.